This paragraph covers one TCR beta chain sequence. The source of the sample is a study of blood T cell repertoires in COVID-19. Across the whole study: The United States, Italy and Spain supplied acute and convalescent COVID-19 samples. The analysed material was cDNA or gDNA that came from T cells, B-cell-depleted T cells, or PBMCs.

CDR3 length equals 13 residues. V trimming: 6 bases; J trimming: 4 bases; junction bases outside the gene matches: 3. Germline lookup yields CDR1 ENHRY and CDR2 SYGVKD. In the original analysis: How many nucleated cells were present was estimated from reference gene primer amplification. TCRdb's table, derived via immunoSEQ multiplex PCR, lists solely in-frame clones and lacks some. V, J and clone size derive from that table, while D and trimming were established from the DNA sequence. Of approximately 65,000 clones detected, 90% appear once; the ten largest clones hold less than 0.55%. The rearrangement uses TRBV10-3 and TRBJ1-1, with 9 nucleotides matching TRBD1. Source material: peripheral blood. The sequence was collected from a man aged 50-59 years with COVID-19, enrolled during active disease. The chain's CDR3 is CAIRGTGTTEAFF. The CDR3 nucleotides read TGTGCCATCAGAGGGACAGGGACCACTGAAGCTTTCTTT.